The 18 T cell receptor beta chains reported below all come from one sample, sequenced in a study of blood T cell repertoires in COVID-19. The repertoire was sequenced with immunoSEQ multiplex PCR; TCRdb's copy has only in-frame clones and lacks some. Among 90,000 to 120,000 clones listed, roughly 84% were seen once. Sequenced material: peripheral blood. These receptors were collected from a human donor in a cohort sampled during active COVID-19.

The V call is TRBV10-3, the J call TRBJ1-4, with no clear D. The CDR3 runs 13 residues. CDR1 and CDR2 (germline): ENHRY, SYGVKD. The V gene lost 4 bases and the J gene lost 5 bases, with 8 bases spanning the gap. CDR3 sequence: CAISVSGNEKLFF. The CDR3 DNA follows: TGTGCCATCAGTGTTTCAGGCAATGAAAAACTGTTTTTT.

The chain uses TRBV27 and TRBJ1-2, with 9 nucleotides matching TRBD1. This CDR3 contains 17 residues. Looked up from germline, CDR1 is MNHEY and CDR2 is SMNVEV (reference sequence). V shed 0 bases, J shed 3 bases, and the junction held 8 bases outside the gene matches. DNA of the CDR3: TGTGCCAGCAGTTTATCGAGGACAGGGGTCGAATACTATGGCTACACCTTC. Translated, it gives CASSLSRTGVEYYGYTF.

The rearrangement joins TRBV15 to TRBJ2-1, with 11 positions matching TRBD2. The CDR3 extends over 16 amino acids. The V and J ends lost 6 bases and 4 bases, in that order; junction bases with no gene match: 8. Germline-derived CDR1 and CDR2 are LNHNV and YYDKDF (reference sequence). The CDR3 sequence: CATSLSLAGGYNEQFF. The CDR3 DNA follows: TGTGCCACCAGTCTTTCGCTAGCGGGAGGTTACAATGAGCAGTTCTTC.

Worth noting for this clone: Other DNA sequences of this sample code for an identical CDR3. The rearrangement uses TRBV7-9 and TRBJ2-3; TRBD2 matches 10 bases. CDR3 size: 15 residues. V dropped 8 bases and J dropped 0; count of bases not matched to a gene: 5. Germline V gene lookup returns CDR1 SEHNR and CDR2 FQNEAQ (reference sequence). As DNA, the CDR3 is TGTGCCAGCTCTAGGACTAGCGGAAGCACAGATACGCAGTATTTT. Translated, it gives CASSRTSGSTDTQYF. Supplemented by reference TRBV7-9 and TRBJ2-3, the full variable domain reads DTGVSQNPRHKITKRGQNVTFRCDPISEHNRLYWYRQTLGQGPEFLTYFQNEAQLEKSRLLSDRFSAERPKGSFSTLEIQRTEQGDSAMYLCASSRTSGSTDTQYFGPGTRLTVL.

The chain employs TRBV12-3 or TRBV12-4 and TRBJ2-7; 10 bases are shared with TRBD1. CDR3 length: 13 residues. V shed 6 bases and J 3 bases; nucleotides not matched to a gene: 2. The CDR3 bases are TGTGCCAGCAGCGGGACAGGGGACTACGAGCAGTACGTC. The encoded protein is CASSGTGDYEQYV.

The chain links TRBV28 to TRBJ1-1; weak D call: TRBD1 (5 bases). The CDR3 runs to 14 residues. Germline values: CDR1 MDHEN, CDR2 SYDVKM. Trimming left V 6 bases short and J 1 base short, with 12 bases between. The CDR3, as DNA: TGTGCCAGCAGCGAGTGGGGGGGGAACACTGAAGCTTTCTTT. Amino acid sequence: CASSEWGGNTEAFF.

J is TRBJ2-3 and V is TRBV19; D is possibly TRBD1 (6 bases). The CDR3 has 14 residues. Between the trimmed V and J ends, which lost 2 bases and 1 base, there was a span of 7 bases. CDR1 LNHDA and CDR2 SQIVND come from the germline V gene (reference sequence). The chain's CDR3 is CASSIRQGTDTQYF. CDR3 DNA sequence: TGTGCCAGTAGTATACGACAGGGCACAGATACGCAGTATTTT.

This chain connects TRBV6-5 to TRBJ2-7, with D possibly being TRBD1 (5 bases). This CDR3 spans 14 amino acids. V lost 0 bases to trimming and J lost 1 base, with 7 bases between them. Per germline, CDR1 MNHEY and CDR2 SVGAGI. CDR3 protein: CASSYSAGSYEQYF. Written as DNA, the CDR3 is TGTGCCAGCAGTTACTCGGCAGGGTCCTACGAGCAGTACTTC.

The CDR3 DNA reads TGTGCCAGCAGCTCACTGGGACTAGCGTCGGATACGCAGTATTTT. Its protein is CASSSLGLASDTQYF. This chain links TRBV7-3 with TRBJ2-3; TRBD2 agrees at 10 bases. CDR1 and CDR2 from the germline V gene are SGHTA and FQGTGA. The V segment lost 4 bases and the J segment 6 bases; nucleotides outside the gene matches: 7. The CDR3 totals 15 residues. Full variable domain (outside the CDR3, taken from reference TRBV7-3 and TRBJ2-3): GAGVSQTPSNKVTEKGKYVELRCDPISGHTALYWYRQSLGQGPEFLIYFQGTGAADDSGLPNDRFFAVRPEGSVSTLKIQRTERGDSAVYLCASSSLGLASDTQYFGPGTRLTVL.

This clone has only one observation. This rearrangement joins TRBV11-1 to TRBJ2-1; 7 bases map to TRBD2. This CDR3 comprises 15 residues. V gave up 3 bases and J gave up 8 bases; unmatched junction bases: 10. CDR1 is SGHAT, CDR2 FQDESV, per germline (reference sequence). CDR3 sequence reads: CASSLETSRTDEQFF. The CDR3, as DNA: TGTGCCAGCAGCTTGGAGACTAGCCGAACCGATGAGCAGTTCTTC.

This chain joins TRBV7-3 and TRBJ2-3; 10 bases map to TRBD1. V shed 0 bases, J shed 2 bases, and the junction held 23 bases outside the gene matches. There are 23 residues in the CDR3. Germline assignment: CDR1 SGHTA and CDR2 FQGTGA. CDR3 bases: TGTGCCAGCAGCTTAACAGTGCTCAGACAGGGGGCCTCTCCCCCGCACTACACAGATACGCAGTATTTT. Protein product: CASSLTVLRQGASPPHYTDTQYF.

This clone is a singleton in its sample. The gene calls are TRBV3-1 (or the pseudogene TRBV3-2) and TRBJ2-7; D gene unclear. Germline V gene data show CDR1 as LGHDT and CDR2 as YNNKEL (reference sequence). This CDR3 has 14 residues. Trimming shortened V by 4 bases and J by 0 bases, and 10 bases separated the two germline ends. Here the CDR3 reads CASSPYDNSYEQYF. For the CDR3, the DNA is TGTGCCAGCAGCCCATACGACAACTCCTACGAGCAGTACTTC.

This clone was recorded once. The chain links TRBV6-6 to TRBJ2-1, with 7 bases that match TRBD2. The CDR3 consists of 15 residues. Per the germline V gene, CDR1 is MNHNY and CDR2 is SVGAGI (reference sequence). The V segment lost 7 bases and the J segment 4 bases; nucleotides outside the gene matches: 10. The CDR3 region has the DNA TGTGCCAGCACCGATAGCGGGTTACCTTACAATGAGCAGTTCTTC. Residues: CASTDSGLPYNEQFF.

The CDR3 nucleotides are TGTGCCAGCTCACGGCTAACAGGGGCGAATGAAAAACTGTTTTTT. Amino acid sequence: CASSRLTGANEKLFF. The chain couples TRBV18 to TRBJ1-4; the match to TRBD1 covers 7 bases. The CDR3 loop spans 15 amino acids. Looked up from germline, CDR1 is KGHSH and CDR2 is LQKENI. Trimming at V came to 4 bases and at J to 5 bases, leaving 7 bases not matched to a gene.

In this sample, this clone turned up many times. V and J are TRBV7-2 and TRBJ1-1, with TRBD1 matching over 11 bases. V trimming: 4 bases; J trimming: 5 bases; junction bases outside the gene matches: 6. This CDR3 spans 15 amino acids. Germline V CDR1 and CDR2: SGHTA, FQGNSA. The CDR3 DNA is TGTGCCAGCAGCTCCGGGACAGGGGGACGGACTGAAGCTTTCTTT. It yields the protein CASSSGTGGRTEAFF. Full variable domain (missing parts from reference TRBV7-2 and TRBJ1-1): GAGVSQSPSNKVTEKGKDVELRCDPISGHTALYWYRQSLGQGLEFLIYFQGNSAPDKSGLPSDRFSAERTGGSVSTLTIQRTQQEDSAVYLCASSSGTGGRTEAFFGQGTRLTVV.

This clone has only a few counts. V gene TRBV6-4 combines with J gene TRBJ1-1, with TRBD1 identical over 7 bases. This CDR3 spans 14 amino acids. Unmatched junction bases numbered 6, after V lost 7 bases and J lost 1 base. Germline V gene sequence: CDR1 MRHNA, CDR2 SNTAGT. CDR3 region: CASTQDRRNTEAFF. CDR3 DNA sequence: TGTGCCAGCACTCAGGACAGGCGGAACACTGAAGCTTTCTTT.

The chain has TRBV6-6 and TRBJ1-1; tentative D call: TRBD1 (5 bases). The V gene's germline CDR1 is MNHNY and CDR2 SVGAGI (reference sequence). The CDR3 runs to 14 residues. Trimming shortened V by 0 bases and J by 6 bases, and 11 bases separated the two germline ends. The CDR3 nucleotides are TGTGCCAGCAGTTACTCAGGGGAAATTTCTGAAGCTTTCTTT. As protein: CASSYSGEISEAFF.

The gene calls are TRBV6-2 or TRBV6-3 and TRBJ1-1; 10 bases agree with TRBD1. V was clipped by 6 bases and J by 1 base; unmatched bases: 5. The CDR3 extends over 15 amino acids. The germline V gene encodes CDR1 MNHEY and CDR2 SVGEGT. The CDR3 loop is CASSRRQGANTEAFF. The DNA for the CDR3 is TGTGCCAGCAGCCGTCGACAGGGGGCGAACACTGAAGCTTTCTTT.